These T cell receptor beta chains were read from a single sample in a study of glioma-infiltrating T cells. MiXCR, applied by TCRdb to the multiplex PCR reads, yields one record per CDR3 protein. The sample includes around 2,800 distinct CDR3 sequences, around a third of them seen just once. Sequencing was done on a sample of glioma tissue, nonneoplastic brain tissue, or PBMCs (not recorded which). These receptors were collected from a human donor with low-grade glioma or glioblastoma, undergoing nonglioma brain surgery, or in good health (not recorded which). CDR3s include the opening cysteine and the closing phenylalanine or tryptophan. D genes are given only for firm matches. Rows may omit the clone size; those that give it use once, few, many or a size class.

clone size,D gene,J gene,V gene,CDR3 DNA,CDR3 protein
medium-sized,.,TRBJ1-6,TRBV4-1,TGCGCCAGCAGCCAAGATAAACTAGGGAATTCACCCCTCCACTTT,CASSQDKLGNSPLHF
medium-sized,.,TRBJ1-5,TRBV12-5,TGTGCTAGTGGGACAGAGCATAGCAATCAGCCCCAGCATTTT,CASGTEHSNQPQHF
medium-sized,.,TRBJ2-3,TRBV29-1,TGCAGCGTTGAGGCCATCGGCTCCACAGATACGCAGTATTTT,CSVEAIGSTDTQYF
medium-sized,.,TRBJ2-7,TRBV19,TGTGCCAGTAGCAACCAGGGGTCCTACGAGCAGTACTTC,CASSNQGSYEQYF
medium-sized,TRBD1,TRBJ1-2,TRBV4-1,TGCGCCAGCAGCCAAGAAAGACAGGGAGGCTACACCTTC,CASSQERQGGYTF
.,TRBD1,TRBJ1-1,TRBV6-6,TGTGCCAGCAGTTACTCACAGGGGGCAGAGGCTTTCTTT,CASSYSQGAEAFF
.,.,TRBJ1-2,TRBV6-1,TGTGCCAGCGCGCTCGACGGCAACTATGGCTACACCTTC,CASALDGNYGYTF
.,.,TRBJ1-1,TRBV4-1,TGCGCCAGCAGCTTCGGACAGCGTGAAGCTTTCTTT,CASSFGQREAFF
many,TRBD2,TRBJ2-1,TRBV4-2,TGTGCCAGCAGCCAAGGAATCTCCGGGGGGGTATTCATGAATGAGCAGTTCTTC,CASSQGISGGVFMNEQFF
once,TRBD2,TRBJ2-1,TRBV15,TGTGCCACCAGCCTAGCGGAGCACAATGAGCAGTTCTTC,CATSLAEHNEQFF
medium-sized,.,TRBJ2-3,TRBV7-2,TGTGCCAGCAGCTTAGCGCAAGGGACAGATACGCAGTATTTT,CASSLAQGTDTQYF
large,.,TRBJ1-4,TRBV25-1,TGTGCCAGCAGTGGAGACGGACTGTTTTTT,CASSGDGLFF
medium-sized,.,TRBJ2-5,TRBV18,TGTGCCAGCTCATCGTACAGGGAGGAGACCCAGTACTTC,CASSSYREETQYF
.,.,TRBJ1-1,TRBV20-1,TGCAGTGCTAAGAGGACAGTGCACAACACTGAGGCTTTCTTT,CSAKRTVHNTEAFF
.,.,TRBJ1-5,TRBV19,TGTGCCAGTAGCCCTTCGAACCTCGAGGTGGGTAAGCACCAGCATTTT,CASSPSNLEVGKHQHF
medium-sized,.,TRBJ1-3,TRBV12-3/TRBV12-4,TGTGCCAGCAGTTTAACCACCATATATTTT,CASSLTTIYF
medium-sized,TRBD1,TRBJ1-3,TRBV19,TGTGCCAGTAGGCCGACAGGGGGGTCGAACACCATATATTTT,CASRPTGGSNTIYF
medium-sized,TRBD1,TRBJ1-2,TRBV10-3,TGTGCCATCAAGACAGGGACCAACTATGGCTACACCTTC,CAIKTGTNYGYTF
medium-sized,.,TRBJ2-1,TRBV11-1,TGTGCCAGCAGCTTAGGGGGCCAAGGGGAGAATGAGCAGTTCTTC,CASSLGGQGENEQFF
medium-sized,.,TRBJ1-1,TRBV29-1,TGCAGCGTGGGGGCAACGGTGAACACTGAAGCTTTCTTT,CSVGATVNTEAFF
.,.,TRBJ1-2,TRBV2,TGTGCCAGCAGTGAAACAGGGAGGAGCTATCGCTACACCTTC,CASSETGRSYRYTF
many,.,TRBJ2-3,TRBV11-2,TGTGCCAGCAGCTTAGCCTCCCTGAGACACGCTGGGGGGGATACGCAGTATTTT,CASSLASLRHAGGDTQYF
medium-sized,TRBD2,TRBJ2-7,TRBV7-2,TGTGCCAGCAGACCCGGAGGAGGAACGGGGGGGAGGGAGCAGTACTTC,CASRPGGGTGGREQYF
large,TRBD1,TRBJ1-1,TRBV27,TGTGCCAGCAGTTTACTTTCCGGGACAGGGAGGACTGAAGCTTTCTTT,CASSLLSGTGRTEAFF
.,.,TRBJ1-4,TRBV6-1,TGTGCCAGCAGGCCTACAACTAATGAAAAACTGTTTTTT,CASRPTTNEKLFF